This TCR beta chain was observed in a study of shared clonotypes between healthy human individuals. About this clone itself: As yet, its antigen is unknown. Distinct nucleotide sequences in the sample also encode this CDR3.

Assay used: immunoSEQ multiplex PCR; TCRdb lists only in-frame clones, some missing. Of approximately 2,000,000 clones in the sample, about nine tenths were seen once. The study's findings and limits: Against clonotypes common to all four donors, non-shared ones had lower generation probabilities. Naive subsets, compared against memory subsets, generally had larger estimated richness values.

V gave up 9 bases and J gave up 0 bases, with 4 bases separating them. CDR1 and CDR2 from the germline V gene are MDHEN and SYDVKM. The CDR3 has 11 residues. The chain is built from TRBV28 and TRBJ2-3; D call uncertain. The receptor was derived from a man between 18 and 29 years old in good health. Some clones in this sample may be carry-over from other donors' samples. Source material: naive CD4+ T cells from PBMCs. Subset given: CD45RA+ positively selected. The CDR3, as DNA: TGTGCCAGTTTAAGCACAGATACGCAGTATTTT. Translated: CASLSTDTQYF.